This paragraph covers one T cell receptor (beta chain) sequence. V was pared by 7 bases and J by 0 bases, with 6 bases of the junction left unmatched. This CDR3 has 16 amino acids. From germline, CDR1 is SNHLY and CDR2 FYNNEI. This sample was taken from a study of control samples from healthy donors and cancer patients. Repertoires were generated with immunoSEQ multiplex PCR, while TCRdb's copy carries only in-frame clones and drops some. The table includes 95,000 to 150,000 clones, 87% detected once. The V call is TRBV2, the J call TRBJ1-5; TRBD1 matches 10 bases. The sample consisted of blood. This receptor was identified in a man aged 35 to 55 in good health. CDR3 nucleotides: TGTGCCAGCAAAAGGGACAGGGGAATTAGCAATCAGCCCCAGCATTTT. It translates to CASKRDRGISNQPQHF.